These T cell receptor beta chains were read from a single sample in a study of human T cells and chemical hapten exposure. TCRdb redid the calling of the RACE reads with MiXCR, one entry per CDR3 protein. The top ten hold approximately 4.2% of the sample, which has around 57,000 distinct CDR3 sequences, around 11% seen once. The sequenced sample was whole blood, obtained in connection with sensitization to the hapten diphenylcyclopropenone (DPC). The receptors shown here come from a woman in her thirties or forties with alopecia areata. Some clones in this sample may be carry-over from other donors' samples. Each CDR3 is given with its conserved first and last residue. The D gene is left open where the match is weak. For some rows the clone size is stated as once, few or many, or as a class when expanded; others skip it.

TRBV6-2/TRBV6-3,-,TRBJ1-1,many,TGTGCCAGCAGTTTCACCTCGGCAGGCCTGAACACTGAAGCTTTCTTT,CASSFTSAGLNTEAFF
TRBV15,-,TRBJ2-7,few,TGTGCCACCAGCAGAGATTGGGGAACTAGCAACCCTTCCTACGAGCAGTACTTC,CATSRDWGTSNPSYEQYF
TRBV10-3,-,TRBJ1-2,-,TGTGCCATCAGGGATATAACAGGCGGCTACACCTTC,CAIRDITGGYTF
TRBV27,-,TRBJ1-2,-,TGTGCCAGCAGCTCGCGCCCCTCGGATGGCTACACCTTC,CASSSRPSDGYTF
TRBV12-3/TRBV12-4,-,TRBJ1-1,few,TGTGCCTGGGGCACCTTAGGGACTGAAGCTTTCTTT,CAWGTLGTEAFF
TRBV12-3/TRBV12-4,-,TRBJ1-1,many,TGTGCCAGCAGTTTGGGCAGGGCGAACACTGAAGCTTTCTTT,CASSLGRANTEAFF
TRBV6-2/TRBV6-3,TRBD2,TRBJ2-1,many,TGTGCCAGCAGTTACGGGGCCCGAAGCGGGACCTTTTACAATGAGCAGTTCTTC,CASSYGARSGTFYNEQFF
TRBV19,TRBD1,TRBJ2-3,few,TGTGCCAGTAGCCCGGGACAGGCTCAAGATACGCAGTATTTT,CASSPGQAQDTQYF
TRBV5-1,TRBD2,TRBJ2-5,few,TGCGCCAGCAGGGCTCTGGGGAGGGGAGAGACCCAGTACTTC,CASRALGRGETQYF
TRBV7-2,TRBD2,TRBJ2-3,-,TGTGCCAGCAGCTTATTGCCTAGCGGGGGGCCAGATACGCAGTATTTT,CASSLLPSGGPDTQYF
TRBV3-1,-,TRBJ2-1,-,TGTGCCAGCAGCCGCTGGGCAGATGGGAATGAGCAGTTCTTC,CASSRWADGNEQFF
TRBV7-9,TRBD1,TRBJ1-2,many,TGTGCCAGCAGTGAGGGGGCAGGTGGCTACACCTTC,CASSEGAGGYTF
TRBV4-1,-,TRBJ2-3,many,TGCGCCAGCAGGAAACTCGGCACAGATACGCAGTATTTT,CASRKLGTDTQYF
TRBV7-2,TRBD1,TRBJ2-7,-,TGTGCCAGCAGCTTGCAGGGGGTCGTCTACGAGCAGTACTTC,CASSLQGVVYEQYF
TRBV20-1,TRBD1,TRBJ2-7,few,TGCAGTGCCTGGGACAGGGGGTACGAGCAGTACTTC,CSAWDRGYEQYF
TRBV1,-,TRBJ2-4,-,TGCACCAGCAGCCTATCCGGGGGGGCCAAAAACATTCAGTACTTC,CTSSLSGGAKNIQYF
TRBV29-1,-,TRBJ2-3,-,TGCAGCGTTGAAGATCGGAGAGATACGCAGTATTTT,CSVEDRRDTQYF
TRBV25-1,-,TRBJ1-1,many,TGTGCCAGCAGTGATTGGGGGAACACTGAAGCTTTCTTT,CASSDWGNTEAFF
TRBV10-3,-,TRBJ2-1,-,TGTGCCATCAGTGAAGATCAGGTGGGGTTCTACAATGAGCAGTTCTTC,CAISEDQVGFYNEQFF
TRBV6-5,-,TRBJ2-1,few,TGTGCCAGCAGTCTGACTAGTAGCTCCTACAATGAGCAGTTCTTC,CASSLTSSSYNEQFF
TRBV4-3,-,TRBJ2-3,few,TGCGCCAGCAGCCAAGTAGGAGGGGCCACCACAGATACGCAGTATTTT,CASSQVGGATTDTQYF
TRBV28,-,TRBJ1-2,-,TGTGCCAGCAGTTTGTCAGGGATGTATGGCTACACCTTC,CASSLSGMYGYTF
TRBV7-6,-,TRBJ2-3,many,TGTGCCAGCAGCTTAGCCTGGGCTAGCACAGATACGCAGTATTTT,CASSLAWASTDTQYF
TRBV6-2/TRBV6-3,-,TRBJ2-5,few,TGTGCCAGCAGTTACTCGGAGGTAGCGGAGACCCAGTACTTC,CASSYSEVAETQYF
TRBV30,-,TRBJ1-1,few,TGTGCCTGGGCAGGGGAGGACGGGGTCACTGAAGCTTTCTTT,CAWAGEDGVTEAFF
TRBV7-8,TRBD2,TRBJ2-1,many,TGTGCCAGCAGCTTTTTGATGGGACTAGGCAATGAGCAGTTCTTC,CASSFLMGLGNEQFF
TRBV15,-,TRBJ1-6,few,TGTGCCACCAGCAGAGATCCGACAGGCAGAAATAATTCACCCCTCCACTTT,CATSRDPTGRNNSPLHF
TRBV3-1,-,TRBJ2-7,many,TGTGCCAGCCAGCGAGCAGGGATGGGGTACGAGCAGTACTTC,CASQRAGMGYEQYF
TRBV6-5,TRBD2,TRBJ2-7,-,TGTGCCAGCAGCTTTGGACTAGCGGAGAGTGAGCAGTACTTC,CASSFGLAESEQYF
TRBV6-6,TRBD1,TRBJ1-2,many,TGTGCCAGCAGGGACAGGGGGCCTAACTATGGCTACACCTTC,CASRDRGPNYGYTF
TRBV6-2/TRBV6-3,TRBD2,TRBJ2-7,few,TGTGCCAGCAGTTACTCGATTGGACTAGTTGATGAGCAGTACTTC,CASSYSIGLVDEQYF
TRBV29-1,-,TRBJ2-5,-,TGCAGCGTTGAAGTGGTGGTCGGAGAGACCCAGTACTTC,CSVEVVVGETQYF
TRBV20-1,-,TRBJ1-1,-,TGCAGTGCTAGAGATCAGGGGACTCGAGCTTTCTTT,CSARDQGTRAFF
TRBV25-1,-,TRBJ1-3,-,TGTGCCAGCAGTGTGCCGGGCTCTGGAAACACCATATATTTT,CASSVPGSGNTIYF
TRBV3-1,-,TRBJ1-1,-,TGTGCCAGCACCCCGCAGGGGAGAGACACTGAAGCTTTCTTT,CASTPQGRDTEAFF
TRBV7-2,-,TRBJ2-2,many,TGTGCCAGCAGCTCCCCCCCCGGGGAGCTGTTTTTT,CASSSPPGELFF
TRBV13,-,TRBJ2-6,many,TGTGCCAGCAGCTTAGGGTCGGGCTCCGGGGCCAACGTCCTGACTTTC,CASSLGSGSGANVLTF
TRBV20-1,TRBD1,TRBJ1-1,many,TGCAGTGCCGCTACGTACAGGGGGAACACTGAAGCTTTCTTT,CSAATYRGNTEAFF
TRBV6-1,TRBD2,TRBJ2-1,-,TGTGCCAGCAGTAGAATCTTGACTAGCGGGAGTTTGGATTCCTACAATGAGCAGTTCTTC,CASSRILTSGSLDSYNEQFF
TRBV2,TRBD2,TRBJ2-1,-,TGTGCCAGCAGTGAGTGGGGTAGCGGGAGAAGCTACAATGAGCAGTTCTTC,CASSEWGSGRSYNEQFF
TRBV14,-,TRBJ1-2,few,TGTGCCAGCAGCGGCCGGCACTATGGCTACACCTTC,CASSGRHYGYTF
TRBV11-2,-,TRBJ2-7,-,TGTGCCAGCAGCTTAGGGGGGGCAGCTATCCTCGAGCAGTACTTC,CASSLGGAAILEQYF
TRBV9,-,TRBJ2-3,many,TGTGCCAGCAGCGGGGACTCGCGCGATACGCAGTATTTT,CASSGDSRDTQYF
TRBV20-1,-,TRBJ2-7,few,TGCAGTGCTAGGGCCCCCGGAGGGGGCCTCGCGCAGTACTTC,CSARAPGGGLAQYF
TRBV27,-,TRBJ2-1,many,TGTGCCAGCAGTTTATCAACTACGGCGGTCAATGAGCAGTTCTTC,CASSLSTTAVNEQFF
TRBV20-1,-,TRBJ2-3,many,TGCAGTGCTCCTATACTAGTAATGGGTACGCAGTATTTT,CSAPILVMGTQYF
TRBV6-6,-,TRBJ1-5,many,TGTGCCAGCAGTTACGCCGACAGCTATTATAGCAATCAGCCCCAGCATTTT,CASSYADSYYSNQPQHF